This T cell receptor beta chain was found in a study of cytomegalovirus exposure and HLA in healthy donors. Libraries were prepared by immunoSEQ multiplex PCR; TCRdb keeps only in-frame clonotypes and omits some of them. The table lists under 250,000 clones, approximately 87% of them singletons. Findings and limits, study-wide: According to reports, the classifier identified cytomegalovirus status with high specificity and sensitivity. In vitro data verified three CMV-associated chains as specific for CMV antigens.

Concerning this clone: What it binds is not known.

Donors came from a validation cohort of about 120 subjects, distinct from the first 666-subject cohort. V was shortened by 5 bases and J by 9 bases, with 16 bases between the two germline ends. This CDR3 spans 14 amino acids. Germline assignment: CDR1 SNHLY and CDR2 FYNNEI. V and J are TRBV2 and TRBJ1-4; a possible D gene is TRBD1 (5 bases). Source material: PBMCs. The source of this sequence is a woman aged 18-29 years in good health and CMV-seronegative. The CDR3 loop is CASSFQGEEKKLFF. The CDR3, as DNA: TGTGCCAGCAGTTTTCAGGGAGAGGAAAAAAAACTGTTTTTT.